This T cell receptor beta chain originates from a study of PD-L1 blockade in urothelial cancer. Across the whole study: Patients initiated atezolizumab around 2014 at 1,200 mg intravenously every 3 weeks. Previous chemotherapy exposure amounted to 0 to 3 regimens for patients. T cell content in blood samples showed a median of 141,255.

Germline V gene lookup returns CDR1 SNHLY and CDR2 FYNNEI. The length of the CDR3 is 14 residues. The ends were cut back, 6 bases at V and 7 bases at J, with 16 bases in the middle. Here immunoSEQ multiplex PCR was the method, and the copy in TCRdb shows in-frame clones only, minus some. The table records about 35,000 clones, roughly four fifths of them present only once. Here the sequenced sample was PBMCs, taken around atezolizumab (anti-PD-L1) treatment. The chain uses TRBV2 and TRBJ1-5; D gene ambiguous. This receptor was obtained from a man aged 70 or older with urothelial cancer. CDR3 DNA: TGTGCCAGCAGACCTCAGAGTTCCGGGCAGCCCCAGCATTTT. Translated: CASRPQSSGQPQHF.